Below are 24 T cell receptor beta chains sequenced from a single sample in a study of T cell responses to AZD1222 COVID-19 vaccine. Repertoires were generated with immunoSEQ multiplex PCR, while TCRdb's copy carries only in-frame clones and drops some. The sample includes about 130,000 clones, around 90% of them seen just once. This material consisted of peripheral blood, taken 28 days after the second AZD1222 dose. These receptors were taken from an adult who received the AZD1222 COVID-19 vaccine.

CDR3 in DNA: TGTGCCAGCAGATCCAGGACGGGAGGGAACACCGGGGAGCTGTTTTTT. Residues: CASRSRTGGNTGELFF. The chain employs TRBV7-2 and TRBJ2-2, with 7 bases fitting TRBD2. J lost 1 base, V lost 6 bases, and 8 bases had no gene match. The germline V gene encodes CDR1 SGHTA and CDR2 FQGNSA. The CDR3 consists of 16 residues. Using reference TRBV7-2 and TRBJ2-2 for the parts outside the CDR3, the full variable domain is GAGVSQSPSNKVTEKGKDVELRCDPISGHTALYWYRQSLGQGLEFLIYFQGNSAPDKSGLPSDRFSAERTGGSVSTLTIQRTQQEDSAVYLCASRSRTGGNTGELFFGEGSRLTVL.

The V and J genes are TRBV19 and TRBJ2-2; no reliable D call. With 3 bases removed from V and 0 bases from J, the gap between germline ends came to 8 bases. The CDR3 contains 15 residues. Germline V gene lookup returns CDR1 LNHDA and CDR2 SQIVND (reference sequence). CDR3 bases: TGTGCCAGTAGTATCTCACGGTCGAACACCGGGGAGCTGTTTTTT. Translating it yields CASSISRSNTGELFF.

The chain employs TRBV10-3 and TRBJ1-2; the match to TRBD1 covers 7 bases. CDR1 and CDR2 from the germline V gene are ENHRY and SYGVKD. CDR3 length equals 16 residues. Trimming cost V 0 bases and J 6 bases; bases outside gene matches: 10. DNA for the CDR3: TGTGCCATCAGTGAGTCCACCGCAGGGGGGAACCATGGCTACACCTTC. It encodes CAISESTAGGNHGYTF.

The chain employs TRBV30 and TRBJ1-6; TRBD1 aligns across 7 bases. The CDR3 is 14 residues long. The germline CDR1 and CDR2 sequences are GTSNPN and SVGIG (reference sequence). J lost 7 bases, V lost 3 bases, and 6 bases had no gene match. CDR3 in amino acids: CAWRSGTVNSPLHF. DNA for the CDR3: TGTGCCTGGAGATCCGGGACAGTGAATTCACCCCTCCACTTT.

The chain carries TRBV30 and TRBJ2-3; 11 positions match TRBD2. Germline V lookup: CDR1 GTSNPN, CDR2 SVGIG (reference sequence). The length of the CDR3 is 15 residues. Trimming cost V 5 bases and J 2 bases; bases outside gene matches: 6. This chain's CDR3 is CAWRPGLAVTDTQYF. In DNA form, the CDR3 reads TGTGCCTGGCGACCGGGACTAGCGGTCACAGATACGCAGTATTTT.

The chain recombines TRBV19 with TRBJ2-7; TRBD1 matches at 9 bases. V gave up 0 bases and J gave up 1 base; unmatched junction bases: 7. Germline CDR1 is LNHDA and CDR2 is SQIVND (reference sequence). The CDR3 length is 17 residues. The CDR3, as DNA: TGTGCCAGTAGTATAGATCTTTCGGGACAGGGATCCTACGAGCAGTACTTC. This encodes CASSIDLSGQGSYEQYF.

This clone appeared once. J is TRBJ2-5 and V is TRBV7-2; the D gene is possibly TRBD1 (5 bases). Looked up from germline, CDR1 is SGHTA and CDR2 is FQGNSA. This CDR3 has 14 residues. The ends were cut back, 0 bases at V and 1 base at J, with 6 bases in the middle. DNA for the CDR3: TGTGCCAGCAGCTTAGCGGGGCCCCAAGAGACCCAGTACTTC. Translating gives CASSLAGPQETQYF. Complete variable domain (other parts from reference TRBV7-2 and TRBJ2-5): GAGVSQSPSNKVTEKGKDVELRCDPISGHTALYWYRQSLGQGLEFLIYFQGNSAPDKSGLPSDRFSAERTGGSVSTLTIQRTQQEDSAVYLCASSLAGPQETQYFGPGTRLLVL.

This chain links TRBV19 with TRBJ1-1, with TRBD1 identical over 7 bases. CDR1 and CDR2 from the germline V gene are LNHDA and SQIVND (reference sequence). The CDR3 contains 13 residues. V dropped 7 bases and J dropped 5; count of bases not matched to a gene: 7. For the CDR3, the DNA is TGTGCCAGTACCGACAGGGTCAGTACTGAAGCTTTCTTT. Its protein is CASTDRVSTEAFF.

This rearrangement joins TRBV5-6 to TRBJ1-6, with D tentatively TRBD1 (6 bases). This CDR3 region has 17 residues. The V gene's germline CDR1 is SGHDT and CDR2 YYEEEE. V shed 2 bases and J shed 8 bases, with 20 bases lying between them. The DNA for the CDR3 is TGTGCCAGCAGCTTTACATTTGGGGGCGCGGGTCATTCACCCCTCCACTTT. Amino acid sequence: CASSFTFGGAGHSPLHF.

This clone was seen a single time. The V gene is TRBV4-3, the J gene TRBJ1-5; possible D gene TRBD1, 6 bases. CDR3 size: 15 residues. Trimming shortened V by 0 bases and J by 5 bases, and 11 bases separated the two germline ends. Germline V gives CDR1 LGHNA, CDR2 YSLEER. CDR3 nucleotides: TGCGCCAGCAGCCAAGATACAGGGAGGCATCAGCCCCAGCATTTT. Translation gives CASSQDTGRHQPQHF.

The chain carries TRBV2 and TRBJ2-7; 9 positions agree with TRBD1. Trimming at V came to 5 bases and at J to 2 bases, leaving 7 bases not matched to a gene. This CDR3 region has 15 residues. Germline assignment: CDR1 SNHLY and CDR2 FYNNEI. CDR3 sequence reads: CASSKQGAQAYEQYF. DNA of the CDR3: TGTGCCAGCAGTAAACAGGGGGCGCAGGCCTACGAGCAGTACTTC.

The chain carries TRBV7-3 and TRBJ2-1; D not certain. Per the germline V gene, CDR1 is SGHTA and CDR2 is FQGTGA. This CDR3 has 15 residues. With 5 bases removed from V and 1 base from J, the gap between germline ends came to 12 bases. The CDR3 loop reads CASSDDIKSYNEQFF. CDR3 in DNA: TGTGCCAGCAGCGACGACATCAAATCCTACAATGAGCAGTTCTTC.

The rearrangement links TRBV12-3 or TRBV12-4 to TRBJ1-2; 7 bases are a match to TRBD1. This CDR3 has 13 residues. J gave up 8 bases and V 5 bases, and 8 bases lay outside the gene matches. The CDR3, as DNA: TGTGCCAGCAGTGCGACAGGGCCATACGGCTACACCTTC. It encodes CASSATGPYGYTF.

The chain carries TRBV27 and TRBJ1-1; D unclear. CDR3 length: 11 amino acids. The V gene's germline CDR1 is MNHEY and CDR2 SMNVEV (reference sequence). Trimming stripped 4 bases from V and 5 bases from J, with 5 bases between. CDR3 amino acids: CASSSGTEAFF. CDR3 coding DNA: TGTGCCAGCAGTTCGGGGACTGAAGCTTTCTTT.

As DNA, the CDR3 is TGTGCCAGCAGCGGGACAGGGACTGGGGCCAACGTCCTGACTTTC. Residues: CASSGTGTGANVLTF. The chain is built from TRBV9 and TRBJ2-6; 8 nucleotides line up with TRBD1. There are 15 residues in the CDR3. The germline gives CDR1 SGDLS, CDR2 YYNGEE. J gave up 2 bases and V 3 bases, and 1 base lay outside the gene matches.

The V call is TRBV4-3, the J call TRBJ1-2; 8 bases align to TRBD1. CDR1 and CDR2 from the germline V gene are LGHNA and YSLEER. V lost 0 bases, J lost 7 bases, and 4 bases stayed unmatched. The CDR3 is 14 amino acids. The CDR3 is CASSQEDRVGGYTF. CDR3 in DNA: TGCGCCAGCAGCCAAGAGGACAGGGTCGGTGGCTACACCTTC.

The CDR3 is CASSLSGGRNTGELFF. CDR3 coding DNA: TGTGCCAGCAGCTTAAGCGGGGGGAGGAACACCGGGGAGCTGTTTTTT. The chain uses TRBV5-4 and TRBJ2-2; 9 nucleotides match TRBD2. This CDR3 region has 16 residues. Trimming took 2 bases from V and 1 from J; bases not matched to a gene: 3. The germline gives CDR1 SGHNT, CDR2 YYREEE (reference sequence).

This chain links TRBV7-3 with TRBJ2-3; D might be TRBD1 (6 bases). CDR3 length equals 15 residues. V lost 4 bases to trimming and J lost 1 base, with 12 bases between them. The germline V gene has CDR1 SGHTA and CDR2 FQGTGA. CDR3 nucleotides: TGTGCCAGCAGCTCCTTAGCAGGGGGCACAGATACGCAGTATTTT. It yields the protein CASSSLAGGTDTQYF.

Of note for this clone: The same CDR3 is also encoded by other DNA sequences in this sample. This chain joins TRBV7-2 and TRBJ1-4; D possibly corresponds to TRBD1 (6 bases). The CDR3 is 15 amino acids. Per the germline V gene, CDR1 is SGHTA and CDR2 is FQGNSA. Trimming shortened V by 5 bases and J by 2 bases, and 12 bases separated the two germline ends. The CDR3 reads CASSLNRATNEKLFF. The CDR3 DNA reads as TGTGCCAGCAGCCTGAACAGGGCGACTAATGAAAAACTGTTTTTT.

The chain has TRBV19 and TRBJ2-1, with 10 bases identical to TRBD1. Germline CDR1 reads LNHDA; CDR2 reads SQIVND (reference sequence). V was clipped by 4 bases and J by 8 bases; unmatched bases: 8. The CDR3 totals 15 residues. DNA of the CDR3: TGTGCCAGTAGTAGCAATGTCGGGACAGGGGATGAGCAGTTCTTC. It yields the protein CASSSNVGTGDEQFF.

V usage is TRBV19 and J usage is TRBJ1-4; no firm D call. Trimming shortened V by 4 bases and J by 8 bases, and 20 bases separated the two germline ends. The CDR3 sequence is 16 residues long. The germline gives CDR1 LNHDA, CDR2 SQIVND (reference sequence). DNA of the CDR3: TGTGCCAGTAGTACCTCCCGGACGGGCATAGGCGAAAAACTGTTTTTT. The encoded protein is CASSTSRTGIGEKLFF. The full variable domain, in which reference TRBV19 and TRBJ1-4 provide the parts outside the CDR3, is DGGITQSPKYLFRKEGQNVTLSCEQNLNHDAMYWYRQDPGQGLRLIYYSQIVNDFQKGDIAEGYSVSREKKESFPLTVTSAQKNPTAFYLCASSTSRTGIGEKLFFGSGTQLSVL.

The chain employs TRBV19 and TRBJ1-6; perhaps TRBD1 as D (6 bases). The CDR3 length is 16 residues. Germline CDR1 LNHDA, CDR2 SQIVND (reference sequence). The ends were cut back, 7 bases at V and 7 bases at J, with 20 bases in the middle. The CDR3 is CASTLSGGARNSPLHF. CDR3 DNA sequence: TGTGCCAGTACCCTTTCCGGGGGGGCGCGGAATTCACCCCTCCACTTT.

J is TRBJ2-6 and V is TRBV9; 16 bases match TRBD2. The V gene end was trimmed by 3 bases and the J gene end by 4 bases; junction bases not matched to a gene: 10. Germline V gene sequence: CDR1 SGDLS, CDR2 YYNGEE. The CDR3 extends over 20 amino acids. The CDR3 DNA reads TGTGCCAGCAGCGCACAACTGGGACTAGCGGGAGGGCCCGGGGCCAACGTCCTGACTTTC. The encoded protein is CASSAQLGLAGGPGANVLTF.

V is TRBV19 and J is TRBJ1-3, with D possibly TRBD1 on 5 matching bases. Per germline, CDR1 LNHDA and CDR2 SQIVND (reference sequence). Trimming shortened V by 4 bases and J by 7 bases, and 14 bases separated the two germline ends. The CDR3 totals 14 residues. CDR3 bases: TGTGCCAGTAGTAGGGGCCAGGATGTGAACACCATATATTTT. Translation gives CASSRGQDVNTIYF.